This TCR beta chain is from a study of blood T cell repertoires in COVID-19. For the study at large: From the United States, Italy and Spain came samples of acute and convalescent COVID-19. Sources were T cells, B-cell-depleted T cells, or PBMCs; the material itself was cDNA or gDNA.

In the original workflow: Amplifying reference gene primers gave estimates of nucleated cell counts. This table comes from immunoSEQ multiplex PCR, and its TCRdb copy is limited to in-frame clones, with some not included. D and trimming come from the DNA, and the V and J calls and clone size come from that table. Altogether 200,000 to 250,000 clones are present, roughly 80% being singletons, with the ten largest covering less than 2.5%. CDR1 and CDR2 from the germline V gene are MDHEN and SYDVKM. Deletions cut 7 bases from V and 0 bases from J, with 12 bases between. The CDR3 loop spans 14 amino acids.

Sequencing was carried out using peripheral blood. This TCR was recovered from a woman aged 55-69 years with acute or convalescent COVID-19. The chain couples TRBV28 to TRBJ2-5; TRBD2 is a possible D gene (6 bases). As DNA, the CDR3 is TGTGCCAGCAATGGGGGAGGAAACCAAGAGACCCAGTACTTC. This encodes CASNGGGNQETQYF.